Below, 32 T cell receptor beta chains from the same sample are listed, as sequenced in a study of blood T cell repertoires in COVID-19. Assay: immunoSEQ multiplex PCR; the TCRdb copy retains only in-frame clones and omits some. The table has about 190,000 clones, about 83% seen once. The specimen sequenced was peripheral blood. The origin of the receptors is a woman in her 70s with active or convalescent COVID-19.

The CDR3 loop is CAWVPLGGGGLPEAFF. CDR3 coding DNA: TGTGCCTGGGTCCCACTTGGTGGGGGAGGCCTGCCTGAAGCTTTCTTT. The chain uses TRBV30 and TRBJ1-1; D possibly corresponds to TRBD1 (5 bases). The germline V and J ends were trimmed by 5 bases and 6 bases, with 25 bases remaining between them. The germline V gene encodes CDR1 GTSNPN and CDR2 SVGIG (reference sequence). The CDR3 is 16 residues long.

The rearrangement uses TRBV6-5 and TRBJ2-3; D is perhaps TRBD2 (5 bases). V dropped 4 bases and J dropped 0 bases, with 11 bases sitting between them. CDR1 and CDR2 (germline): MNHEY, SVGAGI. This CDR3 is built from 15 residues. The CDR3 protein is CASSSLRGSTDTQYF. In DNA, the CDR3 is TGTGCCAGCAGTTCCCTACGCGGGAGCACAGATACGCAGTATTTT.

The chain joins TRBV28 to TRBJ1-6, with 9 bases fitting TRBD1. CDR1 MDHEN and CDR2 SYDVKM come from the germline V gene. J was trimmed by 11 bases and V by 6 bases; bases with no gene match: 5. The CDR3 spans 13 residues. Here the CDR3 reads CASRDRGFAPLHF. CDR3 DNA: TGTGCCAGCAGAGACAGGGGGTTCGCACCCCTCCACTTT.

This chain joins TRBV2 and TRBJ2-1, with D unclear. CDR3 length: 14 amino acids. CDR1 SNHLY and CDR2 FYNNEI come from the germline V gene. The V gene lost 8 bases and the J gene lost 1 base, with 12 bases spanning the gap. CDR3 protein: CASASMRSYNEQFF. In DNA, the CDR3 is TGTGCCAGCGCGAGTATGAGGTCCTACAATGAGCAGTTCTTC.

The chain links TRBV27 to TRBJ1-5, with D unresolved. Between the trimmed V and J ends, which lost 8 bases and 6 bases, there was a span of 17 bases. The CDR3 runs 14 residues. The germline V gene has CDR1 MNHEY and CDR2 SMNVEV (reference sequence). The CDR3 protein is CASGPGLGFQPQHF. CDR3 DNA sequence: TGTGCCAGCGGGCCGGGATTGGGTTTTCAGCCCCAGCATTTT.

The chain links TRBV9 to TRBJ2-5, with 10 bases identical to TRBD2. Germline CDR1 SGDLS, CDR2 YYNGEE. V shed 3 bases and J 2 bases; nucleotides not matched to a gene: 4. There are 15 residues in the CDR3. In nucleotides, the CDR3 is TGTGCCAGCAGCGCGACTAGCGGGCTACAAGAGACCCAGTACTTC. Amino acids: CASSATSGLQETQYF.

In its sample, this clone was seen a few times. The chain is built from TRBV9 and TRBJ1-3; D is perhaps TRBD1 (6 bases). Trimming removed 2 bases from V and 5 bases from J, with 14 bases in between. Germline V gene lookup returns CDR1 SGDLS and CDR2 YYNGEE. There are 15 residues in the CDR3. CDR3 in amino acids: CASSVGAVERNTIYF. As DNA, the CDR3 is TGTGCCAGCAGCGTGGGGGCGGTGGAGCGAAACACCATATATTTT.

This clone was recorded once. This chain connects TRBV19 to TRBJ2-3; 7 nucleotides match TRBD1. The CDR3 contains 14 residues. CDR1 and CDR2 (germline): LNHDA, SQIVND (reference sequence). V lost 5 bases, J lost 3 bases, and 5 bases stayed unmatched. CDR3 amino acids: CASSPRGQTDTQYF. DNA of the CDR3: TGTGCCAGTAGTCCACGGGGACAGACAGATACGCAGTATTTT.

This clone showed up just once. The chain recombines TRBV6-5 with TRBJ2-1; 8 bases match TRBD2. The V gene's germline CDR1 is MNHEY and CDR2 SVGAGI. The length of the CDR3 is 14 residues. After removal of 6 bases from V and 6 bases from J, the junction contained 7 bases not matched to a gene. The CDR3 reads CASRGGLVINEQFF. CDR3 nucleotide sequence: TGTGCCAGCAGGGGGGGACTAGTTATCAATGAGCAGTTCTTC.

This clone was seen just once. This chain links TRBV28 with TRBJ2-2; 7 bases align to TRBD1. The CDR3 consists of 10 residues. Germline loops: CDR1 MDHEN, CDR2 SYDVKM. Germline trimming cut 11 bases from V and 14 bases from J; bases unmatched to any gene: 8. In DNA, the CDR3 is TGTGCCCGCGCGACAGGGTCTCTGTTTTTT. As protein: CARATGSLFF.

V is TRBV7-6 and J is TRBJ2-1, with 7 bases identical to TRBD1. Trimming took 1 base from V and 6 from J; bases not matched to a gene: 3. Germline V CDR1 and CDR2: SGHVS, FNYEAQ. The CDR3 has 14 amino acids. CDR3 amino acids: CASSLGQGRNEQFF. Here the CDR3 DNA reads TGTGCCAGCAGCTTAGGACAGGGCCGCAATGAGCAGTTCTTC. Complete variable domain (other parts from reference TRBV7-6 and TRBJ2-1): GAGVSQSPRYKVTKRGQDVALRCDPISGHVSLYWYRQALGQGPEFLTYFNYEAQQDKSGLPNDRFSAERPEGSISTLTIQRTEQRDSAMYRCASSLGQGRNEQFFGPGTRLTVL.

The CDR3 sequence is CASSQGIGGVDEQYF. The CDR3 region has the DNA TGCGCCAGCAGCCAAGGGATTGGAGGGGTAGATGAGCAGTACTTC. This chain connects TRBV4-1 to TRBJ2-7, with D perhaps matching TRBD2 (6 bases). The germline V gene has CDR1 MGHRA and CDR2 YSYEKL. The CDR3 totals 15 residues. With 1 base removed from V and 7 bases from J, the gap between germline ends came to 17 bases.

DNA for the CDR3: TGTGCCAGCAGCCAACGGACAGGGGGCGCGAGAGGGGCCAACGTCCTGACTTTC. Translated, it gives CASSQRTGGARGANVLTF. The chain joins TRBV14 to TRBJ2-6, with 11 bases matching TRBD1. V lost 2 bases to trimming and J lost 4 bases; unmatched junction nucleotides: 7. The CDR3 runs 18 residues. Germline CDR1 reads SGHDN; CDR2 reads FVKESK.

The rearrangement uses TRBV5-6 and TRBJ2-4; D gene uncertain. Germline V CDR1 and CDR2: SGHDT, YYEEEE. Trimming left V 4 bases short and J 1 base short, with 15 bases between. The CDR3 is 16 residues long. CDR3 residues: CASSPRNRIAKNIQYF. The CDR3 DNA reads TGTGCCAGCAGCCCAAGAAATAGAATTGCCAAAAACATTCAGTACTTC.

The rearrangement joins TRBV3-1 (or the pseudogene TRBV3-2) to TRBJ1-6; D possibly corresponds to TRBD1 (5 bases). The germline V gene encodes CDR1 LGHDT and CDR2 YNNKEL (reference sequence). CDR3 length: 14 residues. Trimming removed 4 bases from V and 9 bases from J, with 13 bases in between. The CDR3 protein is CASSLGGAASPLHF. CDR3 DNA: TGTGCCAGCAGCCTCGGAGGGGCGGCTTCACCCCTCCACTTT.

The V call is TRBV11-2, the J call TRBJ1-2, with 9 bases matching TRBD1. The CDR3 length is 13 residues. Looked up from germline, CDR1 is SGHAT and CDR2 is FQNNGV. The V gene end was trimmed by 6 bases and the J gene end by 4 bases; junction bases not matched to a gene: 3. In DNA, the CDR3 is TGTGCCAGCAGTACGACAGGGGGCTATGGCTACACCTTC. Translated: CASSTTGGYGYTF.

This clone was seen a single time. V is TRBV4-2 and J is TRBJ1-1; D is unresolved. The V gene's germline CDR1 is LGHNA and CDR2 YNFKEQ. There are 15 residues in the CDR3. The ends were cut back, 2 bases at V and 1 base at J, with 11 bases in the middle. The CDR3 coding sequence is TGTGCCAGCAGCCAAATAGGCAACAGGAACACTGAAGCTTTCTTT. Its protein is CASSQIGNRNTEAFF.

The chain links TRBV5-1 to TRBJ2-2, with 8 positions matching TRBD1. The germline gives CDR1 SGHRS, CDR2 YFSETQ. The CDR3 has 16 residues. V trimming: 4 bases; J trimming: 7 bases; junction bases outside the gene matches: 12. DNA of the CDR3: TGCGCCAGCAGCCACCCGGGCAGGGGGCTTGACGGGGAGCTGTTTTTT. Protein sequence: CASSHPGRGLDGELFF. The complete variable domain, with remaining parts taken from reference TRBV5-1 and TRBJ2-2, reads KAGVTQTPRYLIKTRGQQVTLSCSPISGHRSVSWYQQTPGQGLQFLFEYFSETQRNKGNFPGRFSGRQFSNSRSEMNVSTLELGDSALYLCASSHPGRGLDGELFFGEGSRLTVL.

The chain recombines TRBV4-1 with TRBJ2-1, with 11 bases identical to TRBD2. Germline lookup yields CDR1 MGHRA and CDR2 YSYEKL. This CDR3 is built from 16 residues. Trimming removed 2 bases from V and 5 bases from J; junction bases left unmatched: 5. The CDR3 loop is CASSQPGLAAHNEQFF. CDR3 DNA: TGCGCCAGCAGCCAACCGGGACTAGCGGCCCACAATGAGCAGTTCTTC.

The chain couples TRBV2 to TRBJ2-1; weak D call: TRBD2 (5 bases). Trimming removed 7 bases from V and 2 bases from J, with 18 bases in between. This CDR3 comprises 16 residues. Looked up from germline, CDR1 is SNHLY and CDR2 is FYNNEI. The CDR3 coding sequence is TGTGCCAGCATTCGGGGAAGAGGCTTTACCTACAATGAGCAGTTCTTC. This sequence encodes CASIRGRGFTYNEQFF.

The chain carries TRBV19 and TRBJ2-7, with 11 bases identical to TRBD1. V gave up 4 bases and J gave up 3 bases; unmatched junction bases: 8. CDR3 length equals 16 residues. Germline-derived CDR1 and CDR2 are LNHDA and SQIVND (reference sequence). In DNA, the CDR3 is TGTGCCAGTAGTACCTGGACAGGGGGCGGTCACTACGAGCAGTACTTC. Its protein is CASSTWTGGGHYEQYF.

This chain joins TRBV3-1 (or the pseudogene TRBV3-2) and TRBJ2-2; 9 bases map to TRBD1. The junction had 6 bases not matched to a gene; V was cut back by 0 bases and J by 4 bases. This CDR3 comprises 17 residues. Germline CDR1 reads LGHDT; CDR2 reads YNNKEL (reference sequence). CDR3 protein: CASSQDQGDRVTGELFF. DNA for the CDR3: TGTGCCAGCAGCCAAGATCAAGGGGACAGGGTCACCGGGGAGCTGTTTTTT.

The J gene is TRBJ2-1, the V gene TRBV4-1; D gene ambiguous. Germline CDR1 is MGHRA and CDR2 is YSYEKL. The CDR3 contains 16 residues. The V and J ends lost 3 bases and 8 bases respectively, with 20 bases between them. CDR3 protein: CASSHIPARVRYEQFF. The CDR3, as DNA: TGCGCCAGCAGCCACATTCCGGCTAGAGTTCGGTATGAGCAGTTCTTC.

The chain couples TRBV18 to TRBJ2-5, with 8 positions matching TRBD1. The junction had 6 bases not matched to a gene; V was cut back by 8 bases and J by 4 bases. The germline CDR1 and CDR2 sequences are KGHSH and LQKENI. This CDR3 has 13 amino acids. This CDR3 reads CASLQGTGETQYF. CDR3 nucleotides: TGTGCCAGCCTTCAGGGGACAGGAGAGACCCAGTACTTC.

This clone was counted once. This chain links TRBV19 with TRBJ2-3; 8 bases are shared with TRBD2. The V gene's germline CDR1 is LNHDA and CDR2 SQIVND (reference sequence). The CDR3 runs to 17 residues. Trimming at V came to 6 bases and at J to 4 bases, leaving 15 bases not matched to a gene. The CDR3 DNA sequence: TGTGCCAGTAGCCCCGTCGGGAGGGCTTTTGGGGCAGATACGCAGTATTTT. Protein: CASSPVGRAFGADTQYF.

V gene TRBV7-9 combines with J gene TRBJ2-1; 11 bases are a match to TRBD2. Trimming took 0 bases from V and 8 from J; bases not matched to a gene: 6. The CDR3 is made up of 16 amino acids. Germline CDR1 and CDR2: SEHNR and FQNEAQ (reference sequence). The CDR3 coding sequence is TGTGCCAGCAGCTTAGCGAAGACTAGCGGGACGGATGAGCAGTTCTTC. Its protein product is CASSLAKTSGTDEQFF.

The gene calls are TRBV28 and TRBJ1-5; TRBD1 might be the D (5 bases). The CDR3 contains 12 residues. Germline V gives CDR1 MDHEN, CDR2 SYDVKM. The V and J ends lost 6 bases and 4 bases respectively, with 7 bases between them. For the CDR3, the DNA is TGTGCCAGCAGGGCAGGGAATCAGCCCCAGCATTTT. Its translation is CASRAGNQPQHF.

The J gene is TRBJ2-7, the V gene TRBV28; D unresolved. Per the germline V gene, CDR1 is MDHEN and CDR2 is SYDVKM. Trimming left V 2 bases short and J 6 bases short, with 5 bases between. CDR3 length equals 11 residues. Here the CDR3 DNA reads TGTGCCAGCAGTTTAGACACCGAGCAGTACTTC. It specifies CASSLDTEQYF.

The chain couples TRBV6-1 to TRBJ2-7; a possible D gene is TRBD1 (6 bases). The CDR3 is made up of 14 amino acids. Germline CDR1 reads MNHNS; CDR2 reads SASEGT. Trimming stripped 0 bases from V and 2 bases from J, with 8 bases between. The CDR3 spells CASSEAQGPYEQYF. CDR3 coding DNA: TGTGCCAGCAGTGAAGCACAGGGACCCTACGAGCAGTACTTC.

The chain recombines TRBV6-6 with TRBJ1-2, with D perhaps matching TRBD1 (6 bases). Germline loops: CDR1 MNHNY, CDR2 SVGAGI (reference sequence). Trimming removed 6 bases from V and 1 base from J, with 18 bases in between. This CDR3 is 16 amino acids long. The CDR3 here is CASSPNGQTLNYGYTF. CDR3 DNA: TGTGCCAGCAGCCCAAACGGACAGACACTTAACTATGGCTACACCTTC.

J is TRBJ2-1 and V is TRBV18, with D possibly TRBD2 on 6 matching bases. Germline V gene data show CDR1 as KGHSH and CDR2 as LQKENI. Trimming removed 4 bases at V and 1 base at J, with 20 bases between. This CDR3 is built from 18 residues. CDR3 in amino acids: CASSLTYSTRTSYNEQFF. In DNA form, the CDR3 reads TGTGCCAGCTCACTAACCTACTCGACTAGGACGTCCTACAATGAGCAGTTCTTC. Full variable domain (outside the CDR3, taken from reference TRBV18 and TRBJ2-1): NAGVMQNPRHLVRRRGQEARLRCSPMKGHSHVYWYRQLPEEGLKFMVYLQKENIIDESGMPKERFSAEFPKEGPSILRIQQVVRGDSAAYFCASSLTYSTRTSYNEQFFGPGTRLTVL.

This clone was seen a handful of times. The gene calls are TRBV28 and TRBJ1-2, with D possibly matching TRBD1 (6 bases). Trimming took 5 bases from V and 9 from J, leaving 16 bases between them. The CDR3 has 13 amino acids. Germline assignment: CDR1 MDHEN and CDR2 SYDVKM. CDR3: CASSRGGILSYTF. The DNA for the CDR3 is TGTGCCAGCAGTAGGGGGGGCATCCTTAGCTACACCTTC.